This record concerns one TCR beta chain sequence. Its antigen remains unidentified. This sample was included in a study of radiotherapy plus CTLA-4 blockade in lung cancer. TCRdb's table, derived via immunoSEQ multiplex PCR, lists solely in-frame clones and lacks some. The sample lists roughly 88,000 clones; about four fifths were seen once. Findings and limits, study-wide: Expansion of tumor-derived TCR clones was observed in blood after radiotherapy plus ipilimumab.

The CDR3 covers 15 residues. Germline CDR1 and CDR2: MNHEY and SVGAGI. Trimming removed 5 bases at V and 0 bases at J, with 11 bases between. The sequencing used peripheral blood, collected from a patient treated with radiotherapy plus ipilimumab. This clonotype originated in a human donor with non-small cell lung cancer who had stable disease on radiotherapy plus ipilimumab. The chain has TRBV6-5 and TRBJ1-5; D is ambiguous. The CDR3 DNA is TGTGCCAGCAGTCCCGGACTGCATAGCAATCAGCCCCAGCATTTT. This sequence encodes CASSPGLHSNQPQHF.